These T cell receptor beta chains were read from a single sample in a study of blood T cell repertoires in COVID-19. Assay used: immunoSEQ multiplex PCR; TCRdb lists only in-frame clones, some missing. The sample includes 350,000 to 550,000 clones, around 89% of them seen just once. What was sequenced was peripheral blood. These TCRs come from a woman aged 25 to 39 with acute or convalescent COVID-19. CDR3s include the opening cysteine and the closing phenylalanine or tryptophan. Fields, in order: CDR3 protein, CDR3 DNA, clone size, D gene, J gene, V gene. D genes are given only for firm matches. A clone size is listed for some rows: how often the clone was seen (once, few, many), or a class if it is expanded.

CATSRPLGLIADTQYF | TGTGCCACCAGCAGGCCCCTCGGACTAATCGCAGATACGCAGTATTTT | NA | NA | TRBJ2-3 | TRBV15
CASSYLRNEKLFF | TGTGCCAGCAGTTATCTCAGAAATGAAAAACTGTTTTTT | NA | NA | TRBJ1-4 | TRBV6-5
CASTTGELEAFF | TGTGCCAGTACCACCGGTGAGCTTGAAGCTTTCTTT | NA | NA | TRBJ1-1 | TRBV19
CASSLKGSWTIPYNEQFF | TGTGCCAGCAGCTTGAAGGGGTCTTGGACAATCCCCTACAATGAGCAGTTCTTC | NA | NA | TRBJ2-1 | TRBV7-2
CACLTGTGGETQYF | TGTGCCTGTTTAACCGGGACAGGTGGGGAGACCCAGTACTTC | NA | TRBD1 | TRBJ2-5 | TRBV7-9
CASSQAGVQYF | TGTGCCAGCAGCCAAGCGGGGGTGCAGTACTTC | NA | NA | TRBJ2-7 | TRBV4-2
CASSDPTRDRSTNEKLFF | TGTGCCAGCAGTGACCCGACTCGGGACAGATCAACTAATGAAAAACTGTTTTTT | NA | TRBD1 | TRBJ1-4 | TRBV2
CASSETGPNSGNTIYF | TGTGCCAGCAGTGAGACAGGTCCTAACTCTGGAAACACCATATATTTT | NA | NA | TRBJ1-3 | TRBV2
CASSFTGGRYEQYF | TGTGCCAGCAGCTTTACGGGGGGACGGTACGAGCAGTACTTC | NA | TRBD2 | TRBJ2-7 | TRBV5-4
CASRGGSNTGELFF | TGTGCCAGCCGAGGGGGTTCGAACACCGGGGAGCTGTTTTTT | NA | NA | TRBJ2-2 | TRBV6-6
CASSSGGAFNEQFF | TGCGCCAGTTCAAGCGGGGGGGCCTTCAATGAGCAGTTCTTC | NA | TRBD2 | TRBJ2-1 | TRBV5-1
CASSEGRTEAFF | TGTGCCAGCAGCGAGGGGAGGACTGAAGCTTTCTTT | few | NA | TRBJ1-1 | TRBV2
CASSFGTQGQNYEQYF | TGCGCCAGCAGCTTTGGAACCCAGGGACAGAACTACGAGCAGTACTTC | NA | TRBD1 | TRBJ2-7 | TRBV5-1
CASSQVESGNTEAFF | TGTGCCAGCAGCCAAGTAGAATCTGGGAACACTGAAGCTTTCTTT | NA | NA | TRBJ1-1 | TRBV3-1/TRBV3-2
CASSLERNSPLHF | TGCGCCAGCAGCTTGGAGAGAAATTCACCCCTCCACTTT | NA | NA | TRBJ1-6 | TRBV5-1
CASSGEGIYNEQFF | TGTGCCAGCTCAGGGGAGGGGATATACAATGAGCAGTTCTTC | NA | TRBD2 | TRBJ2-1 | TRBV18
CATSSEIQPQHF | TGTGCCACCAGCAGTGAGATTCAGCCCCAGCATTTT | NA | NA | TRBJ1-5 | TRBV15
CASSLGGGRETQYF | TGTGCCAGCAGTTTAGGTGGGGGGAGGGAGACCCAGTACTTC | once | NA | TRBJ2-5 | TRBV27